A selection of T cell receptor beta chains follows, all from one sample in a study of technical replicates of blood from a handful of donors. TCRdb keeps only in-frame clones here, not all; method: immunoSEQ multiplex PCR. This repertoire shows approximately 50,000 clones, less than 95% found once; its top ten account for 0.2% to 0.25%. Material for sequencing was T cells isolated from PBMCs. Receptors were obtained from a human donor in good health. CDR3s include the opening cysteine and the closing phenylalanine or tryptophan. Fields, in order: D gene, J gene, V gene, clone size, CDR3 protein, CDR3 DNA. A D gene is named only where the DNA matches it firmly. Clone size is stated in some rows and not others, as once, few, many or a class when expanded.

TRBD2 TRBJ2-1 TRBV28 - CASSSLGGNEQFF TGTGCCAGCAGTTCTTTGGGGGGGAATGAGCAGTTCTTC
TRBD1 TRBJ1-4 TRBV15 - CATSTKDRQYEKLFF TGTGCCACCAGCACAAAGGACAGGCAATATGAAAAACTGTTTTTT
TRBD1 TRBJ2-1 TRBV7-9 - CASNGQGVEQFF TGTGCCAGCAACGGACAGGGGGTCGAGCAGTTCTTC
TRBD2 TRBJ2-2 TRBV9 - CASSVAGTSTGELFF TGTGCCAGCAGCGTAGCCGGGACTAGCACCGGGGAGCTGTTTTTT
TRBD1 TRBJ1-1 TRBV7-8 - CASRTDRVNTEAFF TGTGCCAGCAGAACTGACAGGGTTAACACTGAAGCTTTCTTT
- TRBJ1-2 TRBV11-1 - CASSPRQESYGYTF TGTGCCAGCAGCCCACGACAGGAGTCGTATGGCTACACCTTC
- TRBJ1-1 TRBV29-1 - CSVEDNRDLPFF TGCAGCGTTGAAGACAACAGGGATTTGCCTTTCTTT
TRBD1 TRBJ2-7 TRBV7-9 - CASSPKTGPYEQYF TGTGCCAGCAGCCCAAAGACAGGGCCCTACGAGCAGTACTTC
- TRBJ1-5 TRBV5-1 - CASAITLHF TGCGCCAGCGCTATTACCCTCCATTTT
- TRBJ1-1 TRBV5-4 - CASSSNRAVTEAFF TGTGCCAGCAGCTCTAACAGGGCTGTCACTGAAGCTTTCTTT
- TRBJ1-3 TRBV28 - CASSGEGRPIYF TGTGCCAGCAGCGGGGAAGGGCGTCCTATATATTTT
- TRBJ1-4 TRBV11-2 - CASSSDSTPNEKLFF TGTGCCAGCAGCTCCGACAGTACCCCTAATGAAAAACTGTTTTTT
TRBD2 TRBJ2-7 TRBV13 - CASSLGPSGGSYEQYF TGTGCCAGCAGCTTAGGTCCTAGCGGGGGCTCCTACGAGCAGTACTTC
- TRBJ1-2 TRBV11-2 - CASSSSNQNYGYTF TGTGCCAGCAGCTCCTCGAACCAGAACTATGGCTACACCTTC
TRBD1 TRBJ1-2 TRBV5-1 - CASSLAVMDRRGGYGYTF TGCGCCAGCAGCTTGGCCGTTATGGACAGGCGAGGAGGCTATGGCTACACCTTC
TRBD1 TRBJ2-1 TRBV5-1 - CASSLGDRYNEQFF TGCGCCAGCAGCTTAGGGGACAGGTACAATGAGCAGTTCTTC
TRBD1 TRBJ2-3 TRBV12-5 - CASGPRQGKIADTQYF TGTGCTAGTGGTCCCAGACAGGGGAAGATAGCAGATACGCAGTATTTT
TRBD1 TRBJ1-2 TRBV13 - CAKRPGQPMKGYTF TGTGCCAAACGTCCGGGACAGCCAATGAAGGGCTACACCTTC
TRBD1 TRBJ2-7 TRBV9 - CASTKGQGLHEQYF TGTGCCAGCACGAAGGGACAGGGTCTCCACGAGCAGTACTTC
TRBD1 TRBJ1-5 TRBV7-6 once CASSLDRGKNNQPQHF TGTGCCAGCAGCCTGGACAGGGGAAAAAACAATCAGCCCCAGCATTTT
- TRBJ1-2 TRBV13 - CASSWSRGAGGYTF TGTGCCAGCAGCTGGAGTCGGGGGGCTGGAGGCTACACCTTC
TRBD2 TRBJ2-3 TRBV29-1 - CSVDWGRGGDTQYF TGCAGCGTCGATTGGGGGAGGGGAGGGGATACGCAGTATTTT
- TRBJ1-2 TRBV5-6 - CASSLVDGAIYGYTF TGTGCCAGCAGCTTGGTTGATGGGGCTATCTATGGCTACACCTTC
TRBD1 TRBJ1-1 TRBV7-9 - CASSFRWTGNTEAFF TGTGCCAGCAGCTTTAGGTGGACAGGGAACACTGAAGCTTTCTTT
TRBD2 TRBJ2-5 TRBV5-1 - CASSQGTSSLQETQYF TGCGCCAGCAGCCAAGGGACTAGCAGCCTCCAAGAGACCCAGTACTTC
TRBD1 TRBJ1-4 TRBV5-5 - CASTGQFNEKLFF TGTGCCAGCACGGGACAGTTTAATGAAAAACTGTTTTTT
TRBD2 TRBJ2-2 TRBV6-6 - CASSRLAGGQAGELFF TGTGCCAGCAGCCGACTAGCGGGAGGGCAGGCCGGGGAGCTGTTTTTT
- TRBJ1-3 TRBV10-1 - CARRSLRGNGNTIYF TGCGCCAGAAGGAGTCTGAGGGGGAATGGAAACACCATATATTTT
- TRBJ2-1 TRBV10-2 - CASSYLADIEVYRQFF TGCGCCAGCAGTTATCTAGCAGACATAGAGGTCTATCGGCAGTTCTTC
- TRBJ2-3 TRBV5-5 - CASSLGRETDTQYF TGTGCCAGCAGCTTGGGACGGGAGACAGATACGCAGTATTTT
TRBD1 TRBJ1-1 TRBV5-1 - CASSFGWFMGQGPNTEAFF TGCGCCAGCAGCTTTGGTTGGTTTATGGGACAGGGACCGAACACTGAAGCTTTCTTT
TRBD2 TRBJ2-7 TRBV9 - CASSLTSGTSGGYEQYF TGTGCCAGCAGCCTAACGAGCGGGACTAGCGGGGGATACGAGCAGTACTTC
- TRBJ1-1 TRBV29-1 few CSVDRETEAFF TGCAGCGTTGACCGGGAAACTGAAGCTTTCTTT
- TRBJ2-1 TRBV9 - CASSAQGLHINEQFF TGTGCCAGCAGCGCACAGGGATTGCACATCAATGAGCAGTTCTTC
- TRBJ1-1 TRBV14 - CASSRSGTRNTEAFF TGTGCCAGCAGCCGCTCCGGGACAAGGAACACTGAAGCTTTCTTT
- TRBJ2-6 TRBV7-9 - CASSLDSSGANVLTF TGTGCCAGCAGCTTAGACAGCTCTGGGGCCAACGTCCTGACTTTC
TRBD2 TRBJ2-3 TRBV11-2 - CASNRITSGSTDTQYF TGTGCCAGCAATAGAATTACTAGCGGGAGCACAGATACGCAGTATTTT
- TRBJ2-7 TRBV9 - CASSGSGAYEQYF TGTGCCAGCAGCGGTTCCGGGGCCTACGAGCAGTACTTC
- TRBJ1-1 TRBV5-1 - CASSLEARPGNTEAFF TGCGCCAGCAGCTTGGAGGCTCGTCCAGGGAACACTGAAGCTTTCTTT
- TRBJ2-3 TRBV28 - CASSFIWPPLGGLSTDTQYF TGTGCCAGCAGTTTCATTTGGCCCCCTCTCGGCGGGCTAAGCACAGATACGCAGTATTTT
- TRBJ2-3 TRBV5-1 once CASSWGDSTDTQYF TGCGCCAGCAGCTGGGGGGACTCCACAGATACGCAGTATTTT
TRBD1 TRBJ2-7 TRBV11-2 - CASSSRGQGAPYEQYF TGTGCCAGCAGCTCGCGGGGACAGGGGGCCCCCTACGAGCAGTACTTC
- TRBJ2-1 TRBV14 - CASSQRGWYNEQFF TGTGCCAGCAGCCAAAGAGGGTGGTACAATGAGCAGTTCTTC